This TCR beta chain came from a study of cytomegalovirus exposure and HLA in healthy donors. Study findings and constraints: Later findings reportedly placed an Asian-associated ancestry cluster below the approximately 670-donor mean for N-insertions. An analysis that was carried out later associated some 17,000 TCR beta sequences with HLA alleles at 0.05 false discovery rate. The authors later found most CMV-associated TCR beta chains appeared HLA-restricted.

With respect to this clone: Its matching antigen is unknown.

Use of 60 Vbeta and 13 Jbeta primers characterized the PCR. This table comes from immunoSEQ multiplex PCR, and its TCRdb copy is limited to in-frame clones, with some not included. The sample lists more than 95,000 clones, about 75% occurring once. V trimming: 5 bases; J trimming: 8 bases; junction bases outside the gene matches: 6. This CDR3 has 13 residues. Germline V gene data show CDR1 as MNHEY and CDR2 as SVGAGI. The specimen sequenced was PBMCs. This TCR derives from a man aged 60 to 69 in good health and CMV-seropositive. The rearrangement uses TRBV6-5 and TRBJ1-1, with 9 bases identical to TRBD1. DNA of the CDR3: TGTGCCAGCAGTAAATGGGGGACAGGGGAAGCTTTCTTT. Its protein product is CASSKWGTGEAFF.